The 28 T cell receptor beta chains reported below all come from one sample, sequenced in a study of Graves' ophthalmopathy and Graves' hyperthyroidism. The authors amplified TCR beta CDR3 regions, and they did so from RNA transcripts for repertoire sequencing. First-round RT-PCR used HTBI primers; second-round multiplex PCR followed. TCRdb analysed the multiplex PCR reads with MiXCR anew, one entry per CDR3 protein. This sample yields a few hundred thousand distinct CDR3 sequences, of which about 18% are seen a single time; roughly 2.4% belongs to the top ten. The sequencing sample was made of peripheral blood. The receptor set was obtained from an adult woman with stable Graves' hyperthyroidism.

This clonotype was detected many times. The V gene is TRBV9, the J gene TRBJ2-7; 8 positions match TRBD2. This CDR3 is built from 15 residues. After removal of 0 bases from V and 3 bases from J, the junction contained 5 bases not matched to a gene. The germline V gene encodes CDR1 SGDLS and CDR2 YYNGEE. This CDR3 reads CASSVVPTSVYEQYF. CDR3 nucleotide sequence: TGTGCCAGCAGCGTAGTACCGACTAGCGTCTACGAGCAGTACTTC.

This chain joins TRBV6-2 or TRBV6-3 and TRBJ1-1; a weak D match, TRBD1 (6 bases). Germline V gives CDR1 MNHEY, CDR2 SVGEGT. Deletions cut 0 bases from V and 5 bases from J, with 19 bases between. This CDR3 has 17 residues. This CDR3 is CASSYSGSGQGLTEAFF. Here the CDR3 DNA reads TGTGCCAGCAGTTACTCTGGGTCCGGGCAGGGGTTGACTGAAGCTTTCTTT.

This clonotype was detected many times. Compared with germline, one end of the junction differs, possibly owing to a read error. The gene calls are TRBV5-1 and TRBJ1-1; D is unclear. Germline lookup yields CDR1 SGHRS and CDR2 YFSETQ. The CDR3 sequence is 12 residues long. CDR3 nucleotide sequence: TGTGCCAGCAGCTTAGCGAACACTGAAGCTTTCTTT. This sequence encodes CASSLANTEAFF.

This clonotype was seen at least ten times. This rearrangement joins TRBV7-3 to TRBJ1-3; 7 bases align to TRBD1. The J segment lost 8 bases and the V segment lost 5 bases, leaving 6 bases of the junction unmatched. Germline CDR1 reads SGHTA; CDR2 reads FQGTGA. This CDR3 is 13 amino acids long. The CDR3 loop reads CASSMTGSDTIYF. In nucleotides, the CDR3 is TGTGCCAGCAGCATGACAGGGTCGGACACCATATATTTT.

This clonotype was detected many times. The chain uses TRBV9 and TRBJ2-4; D gene uncertain. Trimming took off 3 bases at V and 9 bases at J, with 10 bases between the two ends. Germline V gene data show CDR1 as SGDLS and CDR2 as YYNGEE. The CDR3 is 12 amino acids. The chain's CDR3 is CASSGSIGIQYF. The CDR3 DNA is TGTGCCAGCAGCGGGAGCATCGGCATTCAGTACTTC.

The CDR3 DNA follows: TGTGCCAGCAGACCTGAGGCCGGGGAGCTGTTTTTT. Encoded protein: CASRPEAGELFF. The rearrangement joins TRBV25-1 to TRBJ2-2; no clear D gene. The CDR3 totals 12 residues. V dropped 6 bases and J dropped 6 bases, with 8 bases sitting between them. Germline V gene lookup returns CDR1 MGHDK and CDR2 SYGVNS.

The genes are TRBV6-5 and TRBJ2-4, with TRBD2 as a possible D gene (5 bases). CDR3 length: 16 residues. Per germline, CDR1 MNHEY and CDR2 SVGAGI. V was clipped by 2 bases and J by 3 bases, with 14 bases between them. The CDR3 spells CASSYVGNSVKNIQYF. The CDR3 nucleotides are TGTGCCAGCAGTTACGTGGGGAATAGCGTCAAAAACATTCAGTACTTC.

V and J are TRBV4-1 and TRBJ1-1; D not certain. The CDR3 consists of 16 residues. CDR1 MGHRA and CDR2 YSYEKL come from the germline V gene. Between the trimmed V and J ends, which lost 4 bases and 3 bases, there was a span of 18 bases. The CDR3 DNA sequence: TGCGCCAGCAGCCGCCTTGGGGAGGGCGCTTACACTGAAGCTTTCTTT. Translated: CASSRLGEGAYTEAFF.

This clonotype was seen at least ten times. The chain combines TRBV7-3 with TRBJ2-7, with D maybe TRBD2 (5 bases). The V gene lost 5 bases and the J gene lost 2 bases, with 19 bases spanning the gap. CDR1 SGHTA and CDR2 FQGTGA come from the germline V gene. The CDR3 is 16 amino acids. The CDR3 sequence: CASSAELVPSPYEQYF. For the CDR3, the DNA is TGTGCCAGCAGCGCTGAACTAGTTCCCTCCCCCTACGAGCAGTACTTC. The full variable domain, in which reference TRBV7-3 and TRBJ2-7 provide the parts outside the CDR3, is GAGVSQTPSNKVTEKGKYVELRCDPISGHTALYWYRQSLGQGPEFLIYFQGTGAADDSGLPNDRFFAVRPEGSVSTLKIQRTERGDSAVYLCASSAELVPSPYEQYFGPGTRLTVT.

This clonotype appeared many times. This chain joins TRBV7-9 and TRBJ1-1; D gene unclear. CDR1 is SEHNR and CDR2 is FQNEAQ in the germline V gene (reference sequence). V was shortened by 2 bases and J by 5 bases, with 18 bases between the two germline ends. The CDR3 runs 16 residues. The CDR3 is CASSLRRAGRRTEAFF. CDR3 coding DNA: TGTGCCAGCAGCTTAAGGCGTGCGGGGAGGCGTACTGAAGCTTTCTTT.

This clonotype was seen at least ten times. The chain employs TRBV5-1 and TRBJ1-2, with TRBD1 matching over 8 bases. Germline V gene data show CDR1 as SGHRS and CDR2 as YFSETQ. The CDR3 consists of 17 residues. The J segment lost 1 base and the V segment lost 4 bases, leaving 12 bases of the junction unmatched. CDR3 DNA: TGCGCCAGCAGCAATCCATCCGGGACAGGTTTTAACTATGGCTACACCTTC. Amino acids: CASSNPSGTGFNYGYTF.

This clonotype was observed at least ten times. The chain combines TRBV28 with TRBJ1-5; D is possibly TRBD1 (5 bases). V was trimmed by 5 bases and J by 3 bases, leaving 14 bases between them. Germline V gene data show CDR1 as MDHEN and CDR2 as SYDVKM. The CDR3 consists of 15 residues. CDR3 coding DNA: TGTGCCAGCAGTCAAATGGCAGGGTACAATCAGCCCCAGCATTTT. Residues: CASSQMAGYNQPQHF.

This clonotype was seen a handful of times. This may arise from a read error, as a much more abundant clone is one base away. This chain links TRBV20-1 with TRBJ2-5; D perhaps matches TRBD2 (5 bases). The CDR3 runs 14 residues. Per the germline V gene, CDR1 is DFQATT and CDR2 is SNEGSKA (reference sequence). CDR3 DNA: TGCAGTGCTAGCTTAGCGCCCCTCCAAGAGACCAAGTACTTC. Translation gives CSASLAPLQETKYF.

This clonotype was counted at least ten times. The chain is built from TRBV30 and TRBJ2-7; D ambiguous. The germline V and J ends were trimmed by 2 bases and 3 bases, with 5 bases remaining between them. Germline values: CDR1 GTSNPN, CDR2 SVGIG (reference sequence). The CDR3 extends over 11 amino acids. CDR3 residues: CAWSPGYEQYF. Written as DNA, the CDR3 is TGTGCCTGGAGTCCGGGCTACGAGCAGTACTTC.

In its sample, this clonotype was seen many times. The J gene is TRBJ2-7, the V gene TRBV25-1; D ambiguous. V lost 6 bases and J lost 3, with 9 bases in between. CDR3 length: 12 amino acids. Germline values: CDR1 MGHDK, CDR2 SYGVNS. The CDR3, as DNA: TGTGCCAGCAGGGGTTCGAGCTACGAGCAGTACTTC. It codes for CASRGSSYEQYF.

This clonotype has ten or more counts. This sequence joins TRBV12-3 or TRBV12-4 and TRBJ1-2; tentatively, D is TRBD1 (6 bases). CDR3 size: 13 residues. V was cut by 8 bases and J by 5 bases, with 15 bases left in between. This CDR3 reads CASRTQQGYGYTF. Written as DNA, the CDR3 is TGTGCCAGCCGAACCCAACAGGGATATGGCTACACCTTC.

V gene TRBV12-3 or TRBV12-4 combines with J gene TRBJ1-1, with a tentative D call TRBD1 (5 bases). The CDR3 consists of 18 residues. Trimming removed 1 base from V and 6 bases from J, with 24 bases in between. The CDR3 region is CASSLGAGARITIAEAFF. The CDR3 nucleotides read TGTGCCAGCAGTTTAGGGGCTGGGGCCCGCATAACGATCGCTGAAGCTTTCTTT.

This clonotype was seen at least ten times. J is TRBJ2-7 and V is TRBV20-1; no reliable D call. Germline values: CDR1 DFQATT, CDR2 SNEGSKA (reference sequence). Between the trimmed V and J ends, which lost 3 bases and 2 bases, there was a span of 17 bases. The CDR3 contains 15 residues. This chain's CDR3 is CSARVPGRQAYEQYF. The CDR3 bases are TGCAGTGCTAGGGTTCCCGGACGCCAGGCCTACGAGCAGTACTTC.

The table lists this clonotype with many counts. The chain links TRBV28 to TRBJ2-7; 9 bases agree with TRBD2. The CDR3 is 17 amino acids. Germline V gene data show CDR1 as MDHEN and CDR2 as SYDVKM. Trimming at V came to 6 bases and at J to 2 bases, leaving 14 bases not matched to a gene. The CDR3 spells CASSPYRLAADTYEQYF. CDR3 bases: TGTGCCAGCAGCCCCTACCGACTAGCGGCAGATACCTACGAGCAGTACTTC.

At least ten counts were recorded for this clonotype. This sequence joins TRBV12-3 or TRBV12-4 and TRBJ1-5, with D possibly matching TRBD1 (5 bases). V lost 3 bases to trimming and J lost 6 bases, with 12 bases between them. This CDR3 has 14 amino acids. In DNA form, the CDR3 reads TGTGCCAGCAGTTTTAAGGGGCGCGGTCAGCCCCAGCATTTT. Translation: CASSFKGRGQPQHF.

This clonotype was detected only a few times. One base away lies a much larger clone, so this may be a sequencing read error. The rearrangement joins TRBV12-3 or TRBV12-4 to TRBJ2-2, with a possible D match to TRBD2 (5 bases). The CDR3 is 14 residues long. This chain's CDR3 is CASSLFNAAGELCF. The CDR3 DNA sequence: TGTGCCAGCAGTTTATTCAACGCGGCCGGGGAGCTGTGTTTT.

This clonotype was detected many times. The V gene is TRBV18, the J gene TRBJ2-7; 10 bases are a match to TRBD1. CDR3 length: 16 residues. CDR1 KGHSH and CDR2 LQKENI come from the germline V gene. J gave up 4 bases and V 6 bases, and 12 bases lay outside the gene matches. The chain's CDR3 is CASSPPGTGALYEQYF. CDR3 DNA sequence: TGTGCCAGCTCCCCCCCCGGGACAGGGGCACTTTACGAGCAGTACTTC.

This clonotype was found many times. Mismatch with germline at one junction end may stem from a read error. This chain uses TRBV28 with TRBJ2-5; unclear D gene. Germline V CDR1 and CDR2: MDHEN, SYDVKM. The CDR3 runs to 16 residues. The CDR3 is CASTKSDGKIQGTQYF. The DNA of the CDR3 is TGTGCCAGTACCAAGAGCGATGGGAAAATACAAGGGACCCAGTACTTC.

This clonotype occurred many times. In nucleotides, the CDR3 is TGTGCCAGCAGTTCCGATCGGCTCGAGCAGTACTTC. It is translated as CASSSDRLEQYF. This chain connects TRBV28 to TRBJ2-7; no reliable D call. Trimming removed 4 bases at V and 6 bases at J, with 10 bases between. The CDR3 runs to 12 residues. Germline CDR1 reads MDHEN; CDR2 reads SYDVKM.

This clonotype was recorded many times. The V and J genes are TRBV5-1 and TRBJ2-5; 10 bases fit TRBD1. The trim removed 4 bases at V and 5 bases at J, leaving 8 bases unmatched. This CDR3 contains 15 residues. Germline assignment: CDR1 SGHRS and CDR2 YFSETQ. The CDR3 DNA reads TGCGCCAGCAGCCTACAGACAGGGGGCGCGGAGACCCAGTACTTC. Residues: CASSLQTGGAETQYF.

V usage is TRBV7-8 and J usage is TRBJ2-5; D perhaps matches TRBD1 (6 bases). The length of the CDR3 is 12 residues. Germline loops: CDR1 SGHVS, CDR2 FQNEAQ. Trimming left V 5 bases short and J 7 bases short, with 11 bases between. Here the CDR3 DNA reads TGTGCCAGCAGCCCCCAAGGGGGGACCCAGTACTTC. Its translation: CASSPQGGTQYF.

This clonotype was counted many times. The rearrangement links TRBV10-3 to TRBJ2-5; the match to TRBD1 covers 7 bases. The trim removed 4 bases at V and 5 bases at J, leaving 13 bases unmatched. This CDR3 has 16 amino acids. Germline loops: CDR1 ENHRY, CDR2 SYGVKD. CDR3 residues: CAISALEGGQGETQYF. The DNA of the CDR3 is TGTGCCATCAGTGCTTTAGAAGGGGGCCAGGGTGAGACCCAGTACTTC.

This clonotype was detected many times. The chain recombines TRBV7-6 with TRBJ2-5, with a tentative D call TRBD1 (6 bases). V lost 7 bases and J lost 3, with 18 bases in between. From germline, CDR1 is SGHVS and CDR2 FNYEAQ. The CDR3 length is 15 residues. DNA of the CDR3: TGTGCCAGCAAACTGAACAGGGCCAGGGAAGAGACCCAGTACTTC. Translated, it gives CASKLNRAREETQYF.